Below, 19 T cell receptor beta chains from the same sample are listed, as sequenced in a study of metastatic and nonmetastatic thyroid tumors. No patient had received any treatment before thyroid surgery. TCRdb recomputed clones from the PCR reads via MiXCR. Among 17,000 or so clones listed, approximately 28% were seen once. Sequenced: tumor tissue. Source of these receptors: a female donor with papillary thyroid cancer or a benign thyroid nodule (not recorded which). Some clones in this sample may be carry-over from other donors' samples.

This clone was observed at least ten times. The chain links TRBV14 to TRBJ2-3; TRBD2 aligns across 7 bases. The V and J ends lost 0 bases and 0 bases, in that order; junction bases with no gene match: 6. The V gene's germline CDR1 is SGHDN and CDR2 FVKESK. The CDR3 runs 17 residues. The CDR3, as DNA: TGTGCCAGCAGCCAAGATCCAGCGGGAACTAGCACAGATACGCAGTATTTT. Residues: CASSQDPAGTSTDTQYF.

This clone was observed a few times. The chain combines TRBV20-1 with TRBJ2-7; 7 bases map to TRBD2. J gave up 7 bases and V 0 bases, and 12 bases lay outside the gene matches. The CDR3 totals 15 residues. CDR1 is DFQATT and CDR2 is SNEGSKA in the germline V gene (reference sequence). Here the CDR3 reads CSARDGEGGPYEQYF. The CDR3 bases are TGCAGTGCTAGAGATGGGGAGGGAGGGCCTTATGAGCAGTACTTC.

V is TRBV5-1 and J is TRBJ1-6; D remains ambiguous. The V and J ends lost 4 bases and 8 bases respectively, with 10 bases between them. CDR3 length: 13 residues. Germline loops: CDR1 SGHRS, CDR2 YFSETQ. The CDR3 sequence: CASSIDRDSPLHF. CDR3 bases: TGCGCCAGCAGCATCGATCGGGATTCACCCCTCCACTTT.

J is TRBJ2-2 and V is TRBV11-2; 14 bases line up with TRBD2. V lost 5 bases and J lost 0; bases outside the gene matches: 8. Germline V lookup: CDR1 SGHAT, CDR2 FQNNGV. The CDR3 length is 19 residues. The CDR3 loop is CASSPGLAGDNPNTGELFF. CDR3 DNA: TGTGCCAGCAGCCCGGGACTAGCGGGAGATAATCCGAACACCGGGGAGCTGTTTTTT.

The table lists this clone with many counts. A much larger clone sits a single nucleotide away, making a read error possible. CDR3 bases: TGTGTCAGCAGTTATGGGGGGATAAATCAGCCCCAGCATTTT. Translation gives CVSSYGGINQPQHF. The rearrangement links TRBV6-6 to TRBJ1-5, with TRBD1 as a possible D gene (5 bases). Germline assignment: CDR1 MNHNY and CDR2 SVGAGI (reference sequence). The CDR3 is 14 residues long.

This clone is labeled medium-sized (0.01 to 0.1%). The V and J genes are TRBV6-5 and TRBJ2-7; D remains ambiguous. V shed 2 bases and J shed 0 bases, with 5 bases lying between them. The V gene's germline CDR1 is MNHEY and CDR2 SVGAGI. The CDR3 totals 13 residues. CDR3 sequence (DNA): TGTGCCAGCAGTTACGAGCCCTCCTACGAGCAGTACTTC. It is translated as CASSYEPSYEQYF.

The table lists this clone with many counts. V usage is TRBV5-1 and J usage is TRBJ2-7; unclear D gene. Germline-derived CDR1 and CDR2 are SGHRS and YFSETQ. The germline V and J ends were trimmed by 4 bases and 3 bases, with 17 bases remaining between them. The length of the CDR3 is 15 residues. In nucleotides, the CDR3 is TGCGCCAGCAGCCCATCCCCTGGGTCCGACTACGAGCAGTACTTC. Protein product: CASSPSPGSDYEQYF.

The chain carries TRBV7-6 and TRBJ2-1; D is possibly TRBD1 (9 bases). This CDR3 contains 18 residues. The germline V and J ends were trimmed by 3 bases and 4 bases, with 22 bases remaining between them. CDR1 and CDR2 (germline): SGHVS, FNYEAQ. The CDR3 DNA is TGTGCCAGCAGCTTCCGCCGGGGGGGACAGGGCGGGTACAATGAGCAGTTCTTC. Protein product: CASSFRRGGQGGYNEQFF.

This clone was detected only a few times. This could be a read error, since a much larger clone is one nucleotide away. The sample has other DNA sequences that encode this CDR3 too. This chain connects TRBV5-1 to TRBJ1-3; perhaps TRBD1 as D (6 bases). Trimming removed 0 bases from V and 5 bases from J, with 12 bases in between. The V gene's germline CDR1 is SGHRS and CDR2 YFSETQ. The CDR3 covers 15 residues. CDR3 nucleotide sequence: TGCGCCAGCAGCTTGGCCGGGGGGCCCAGAAACACCATATATTTT. This sequence encodes CASSLAGGPRNTIYF.

The chain uses TRBV28 and TRBJ1-2; D gene ambiguous. V dropped 2 bases and J dropped 1 base, with 8 bases sitting between them. This CDR3 comprises 14 residues. Germline V lookup: CDR1 MDHEN, CDR2 SYDVKM. The CDR3 coding sequence is TGTGCCAGCAGTTTAGGTGGCAGTAACTATGGCTACACCTTC. Encoded protein: CASSLGGSNYGYTF.

On this clone: Just one base apart from a much larger clone, this may be a read error. The genes are TRBV20-1 and TRBJ2-5; D perhaps matches TRBD2 (6 bases). The CDR3 is 12 residues long. The germline gives CDR1 DFQATT, CDR2 SNEGSKA (reference sequence). CDR3 amino acids: CSPLLGGETKYF. The DNA for the CDR3 is TGCAGTCCCCTCCTCGGGGGAGAGACCAAGTACTTC.

By share of the sample, this clone is medium-sized. V is TRBV20-1 and J is TRBJ1-5; 10 nucleotides align to TRBD1. This CDR3 region has 19 residues. The ends lost 3 bases at V and 1 base at J; junction bases unmatched: 15. CDR1 is DFQATT, CDR2 SNEGSKA, per germline (reference sequence). The CDR3 DNA reads TGCAGTGCTAGGAACTTACCGGGACAGGGGAAAGAGAGCAATCAGCCCCAGCATTTT. Protein sequence: CSARNLPGQGKESNQPQHF.

The chain is built from TRBV20-1 and TRBJ2-6, with 8 bases fitting TRBD1. The junction had 5 bases not matched to a gene; V was cut back by 1 base and J by 0 bases. In germline, CDR1 is DFQATT, CDR2 SNEGSKA (reference sequence). The CDR3 spans 17 residues. The DNA of the CDR3 is TGCAGTGCTAGAGGTGACAGGGGAGACTCTGGGGCCAACGTCCTGACTTTC. Protein product: CSARGDRGDSGANVLTF.

Ten or more counts support this clone. The chain has TRBV29-1 and TRBJ2-2; 9 bases match TRBD2. This CDR3 is built from 17 residues. CDR1 is SQVTM, CDR2 ANQGSEA, per germline. The V gene end was trimmed by 4 bases and the J gene end by 4 bases; junction bases not matched to a gene: 13. CDR3: CSVGGFSGRWGTGELFF. CDR3 bases: TGCAGCGTTGGGGGGTTTAGCGGGAGATGGGGCACCGGGGAGCTGTTTTTT.

CDR3 DNA sequence: TGTGCCAGCAGTATTCGACAGGGCAATGAGCAGTTCTTC. Translation: CASSIRQGNEQFF. The V call is TRBV12-3 or TRBV12-4, the J call TRBJ2-1; 7 bases align to TRBD1. V shed 5 bases, J shed 6 bases, and the junction held 4 bases outside the gene matches. This CDR3 comprises 13 residues.

In this sample, this clone turned up many times. This chain uses TRBV20-1 with TRBJ1-2, with D hard to call. The length of the CDR3 is 12 residues. In germline, CDR1 is DFQATT, CDR2 SNEGSKA (reference sequence). The V end lost 0 bases, the J end lost 4 bases, and 6 bases lay between the germline ends. The CDR3, as DNA: TGCAGTGCTAGAGATAGTCCCTATGGCTACACCTTC. It yields the protein CSARDSPYGYTF.

CDR3 loop: CSASGGNSPLHF. CDR3 coding DNA: TGCAGTGCTAGCGGCGGGAATTCACCCCTCCACTTT. The chain is built from TRBV20-1 and TRBJ1-6; no clear D. The CDR3 runs 12 residues. The ends were cut back, 3 bases at V and 7 bases at J, with 7 bases in the middle. The V gene's germline CDR1 is DFQATT and CDR2 SNEGSKA (reference sequence).

This clone showed up just a few times. This sequence joins TRBV10-2 and TRBJ2-3; 11 nucleotides agree with TRBD2. Germline CDR1 is WSHSY and CDR2 is SAAADI. The V gene end was trimmed by 4 bases and the J gene end by 14 bases; junction bases not matched to a gene: 5. The CDR3 length is 12 residues. For the CDR3, the DNA is TGCGCCAGCAGTGGGGCGACTAGCGGGGCGTATTTT. Its protein product is CASSGATSGAYF.

This clone was seen only a few times. CDR3 nucleotides: TGTGCCAGTAGTATCCAAACCCATAGCACAGATACGCAGTATTTT. Protein product: CASSIQTHSTDTQYF. The V gene is TRBV19, the J gene TRBJ2-3; D is unclear. This CDR3 contains 15 residues. Per germline, CDR1 LNHDA and CDR2 SQIVND (reference sequence). The V end was cut by 3 bases, the J end by 0 bases, with 10 bases between.